This T cell receptor beta chain came from a study of metastatic and nonmetastatic thyroid tumors (dated by TCRdb to the early 2020s). In the study overall: Repertoires were compared across peripheral blood and tumor or nodule tissue samples from malignant and benign thyroid patients.

Details on this clone: Its target antigen remains unknown. No base quality values were provided; no much bigger clone lies one nucleotide off.

From cysteine to phenylalanine, the CDR3 is 13 amino acids long. The CDR3 DNA has 39 bases and is translated from base 1. V trim: 5 bases; J trim: 3 bases; unmatched bases: 3. The germline V gene sets CDR1 to MNHNS and CDR2 to SASEGT. Library preparation was by PCR. The instrument was an Illumina HiSeq 4000. The TCR beta-chain CDR3 region of each patient was profiled by high-throughput sequencing. The authors processed their data as follows. The researchers built a classifier to tell apart papillary thyroid cancer patients with distant metastasis, based on CDR3 differences among clinicopathological groups. The Shannon index was used to measure repertoire diversity, and the Morisita-Horn index was used to measure how similar tumor and blood repertoires were. The public reads were reprocessed in TCRdb via fastp at Q25 and MiXCR, keeping in-frame beta chains. These V and J calls derive from TCRdb rather than the authors' analysis. In all, the sample holds approximately 38,000 clones, and 33% of those were seen once. The ten largest clones take up roughly a sixth of the sample.

No treatment had been received by any patient before thyroid surgery. Using T-cell receptor beta sequencing, the study looked back at clinical samples from patients collected from about 2011 to 2018. Study-wide conclusions, independent of this receptor: In both blood and tumor samples, TCR beta diversity was reported to be significantly higher in malignant tumors than in benign nodules.

The rearranged segments are TRBV6-1 and TRBJ1-2; TRBD1 agrees with 7 junctional bases. This receptor was identified in a female donor with papillary thyroid cancer or a benign thyroid nodule (not recorded which). Some clones in this sample may be carry-over from other donors' samples. The specimen sequenced was tumor tissue. The nucleotide sequence is TGTGCCAGCAGTCCAGGGGGATACTATGGCTACACCTTC. Translated, it reads CASSPGGYYGYTF.